The following is a TCR beta chain sequence with its context. What it recognizes is unknown. There are 14 residues in the CDR3. Germline CDR1 reads SQVTM; CDR2 reads ANQGSEA. Trimming took 0 bases from V and 6 from J; bases not matched to a gene: 6. Using immunoSEQ multiplex PCR, the repertoire was profiled, and TCRdb retains in-frame clones only, with some absent. The sample includes about 80,000 clones, about 90% seen only once; the top ten take about 2%. Patients had chemo-refractory metastatic non-small-cell lung cancer and received focal radiation plus CTLA-4 blockade that used ipilimumab. This sample is part of a study of radiotherapy plus CTLA-4 blockade in lung cancer. Study-level information: Of all patients, approximately 20% responded objectively and approximately 31% showed disease control. Study-level points and caveats: In blood, TCR clones derived from the tumor expanded after radiotherapy plus ipilimumab.

Sequenced here: peripheral blood, sampled from a patient treated with radiotherapy plus ipilimumab. The receptor comes from a human donor with non-small cell lung cancer who had a partial response to radiotherapy plus ipilimumab. The chain is built from TRBV29-1 and TRBJ1-2, with 8 positions matching TRBD1. The CDR3 spells CSVEDWSGGDGYTF. The CDR3 bases are TGCAGCGTTGAAGATTGGTCAGGGGGCGATGGCTACACCTTC.